Listed here are 30 T cell receptor beta chains from one sample, sequenced in a study of shared clonotypes between healthy human individuals. Sequencing was performed with immunoSEQ multiplex PCR; in TCRdb, only in-frame clones are kept and a portion is missing. In the table there are 1 million to 1.3 million clones, about 80% of which are singletons. The sequenced material came from memory CD4+ T cells from PBMCs. Subset noted: CD45RA-negative fraction. The receptors stem from a man younger than 30 in good health. Some clones in this sample may be carry-over from other donors' samples.

This clone showed up just a few times. The rearrangement uses TRBV6-5 and TRBJ2-5; D is perhaps TRBD1 (7 bases). V was trimmed by 6 bases and J by 5 bases, leaving 13 bases between them. CDR1 and CDR2 from the germline V gene are MNHEY and SVGAGI. The CDR3 loop spans 13 amino acids. The CDR3 nucleotides are TGTGCCAGCAGCCTGTCAGGGGGGGAGACCCAGTACTTC. This gives the protein CASSLSGGETQYF.

The chain joins TRBV28 to TRBJ2-7; 15 nucleotides line up with TRBD2. The CDR3 is made up of 19 amino acids. V shed 5 bases, J shed 0 bases, and the junction held 11 bases outside the gene matches. Per germline, CDR1 MDHEN and CDR2 SYDVKM. In nucleotides, the CDR3 is TGTGCCAGCAGTGACATGGGACTAGCGGGAGGATACTTCTCCTACGAGCAGTACTTC. Protein product: CASSDMGLAGGYFSYEQYF.

A note on this clone: This same CDR3 is encoded by further DNA sequences in the sample. The rearrangement joins TRBV28 to TRBJ2-1; 10 nucleotides agree with TRBD2. Germline CDR1 MDHEN, CDR2 SYDVKM. After removal of 4 bases from V and 4 bases from J, the junction contained 1 base not matched to a gene. CDR3 length equals 14 residues. The chain's CDR3 is CASSWTSGYNEQFF. CDR3 DNA sequence: TGTGCCAGCAGTTGGACTAGCGGATACAATGAGCAGTTCTTC. Full variable domain (missing parts from reference TRBV28 and TRBJ2-1): DVKVTQSSRYLVKRTGEKVFLECVQDMDHENMFWYRQDPGLGLRLIYFSYDVKMKEKGDIPEGYSVSREKKERFSLILESASTNQTSMYLCASSWTSGYNEQFFGPGTRLTVL.

The chain employs TRBV5-1 and TRBJ2-1, with TRBD2 matching over 10 bases. V lost 1 base and J lost 6; bases outside the gene matches: 7. There are 16 residues in the CDR3. Germline V gene data show CDR1 as SGHRS and CDR2 as YFSETQ. This CDR3 is CASSLNPSGSGNEQFF. The CDR3 DNA reads TGCGCCAGCAGCTTGAATCCTAGCGGGAGTGGCAATGAGCAGTTCTTC.

The chain combines TRBV5-4 with TRBJ1-3, with D tentatively TRBD1 (5 bases). Per the germline V gene, CDR1 is SGHNT and CDR2 is YYREEE (reference sequence). This CDR3 spans 16 amino acids. The V and J ends lost 0 bases and 0 bases respectively, with 10 bases between them. CDR3 coding DNA: TGTGCCAGCAGCTTGGCCGCGGACACCTCTGGAAACACCATATATTTT. Its translation: CASSLAADTSGNTIYF.

This clone appeared a few times. The chain recombines TRBV30 with TRBJ2-7, with TRBD1 identical over 9 bases. This CDR3 is 13 amino acids long. In germline, CDR1 is GTSNPN, CDR2 SVGIG (reference sequence). The junction had 10 bases not matched to a gene; V was cut back by 5 bases and J by 8 bases. In DNA, the CDR3 is TGTGCCTGGGATCTGGGACAGGGTTTCAAGCAGTACTTC. Its translation is CAWDLGQGFKQYF.

The chain carries TRBV7-9 and TRBJ2-6, with D possibly TRBD2 on 5 matching bases. V gave up 4 bases and J gave up 0 bases, with 19 bases separating them. Germline V gene lookup returns CDR1 SEHNR and CDR2 FQNEAQ (reference sequence). The length of the CDR3 is 19 residues. CDR3 DNA sequence: TGTGCCAGCAGCTCGGATATCCCGGGGATCAGCTCTGGGGCCAACGTCCTGACTTTC. Its protein product is CASSSDIPGISSGANVLTF. The variable domain in full, completed from reference TRBV7-9 and TRBJ2-6, reads DTGVSQNPRHKITKRGQNVTFRCDPISEHNRLYWYRQTLGQGPEFLTYFQNEAQLEKSRLLSDRFSAERPKGSFSTLEIQRTEQGDSAMYLCASSSDIPGISSGANVLTFGAGSRLTVL.

The rearrangement uses TRBV6-5 and TRBJ1-2, with D possibly matching TRBD1 (6 bases). The germline V and J ends were trimmed by 2 bases and 7 bases, with 14 bases remaining between them. The CDR3 consists of 14 residues. The germline V gene encodes CDR1 MNHEY and CDR2 SVGAGI. DNA for the CDR3: TGTGCCAGCAGTTACAGACGGGGGCGTTTTGGCTACACCTTC. Protein product: CASSYRRGRFGYTF.

This clone appeared many times. The V call is TRBV5-4, the J call TRBJ1-1; D remains ambiguous. Deletions cut 3 bases from V and 2 bases from J, with 5 bases between. The CDR3 has 12 residues. The V gene's germline CDR1 is SGHNT and CDR2 YYREEE (reference sequence). The CDR3 sequence is CASSWRNTEAFF. The CDR3 DNA reads as TGTGCCAGCAGCTGGAGAAACACTGAAGCTTTCTTT. Combining the CDR3 with reference TRBV5-4 and TRBJ1-1 gives the whole variable domain ETGVTQSPTHLIKTRGQQVTLRCSSQSGHNTVSWYQQALGQGPQFIFQYYREEENGRGNFPPRFSGLQFPNYSSELNVNALELDDSALYLCASSWRNTEAFFGQGTRLTVV.

The chain carries TRBV29-1 and TRBJ2-1; the D gene is possibly TRBD1 (6 bases). The CDR3 length is 14 residues. Germline CDR1 and CDR2: SQVTM and ANQGSEA. V was shortened by 7 bases and J by 0 bases, with 13 bases between the two germline ends. The CDR3 is CSAVGGFSYNEQFF. CDR3 nucleotide sequence: TGCAGCGCCGTAGGGGGTTTCTCCTACAATGAGCAGTTCTTC.

The gene calls are TRBV15 and TRBJ1-5, with D possibly matching TRBD1 (5 bases). CDR3 length equals 15 residues. The V end lost 0 bases, the J end lost 3 bases, and 9 bases lay between the germline ends. Germline V gives CDR1 LNHNV, CDR2 YYDKDF (reference sequence). CDR3 sequence (DNA): TGTGCCACCAGCAGAGAATTCAGGGCCAATCAGCCCCAGCATTTT. It encodes CATSREFRANQPQHF.

This clone was seen only once. V usage is TRBV5-8 and J usage is TRBJ2-6, with D unclear. CDR1 is SGHTS and CDR2 is YDEGEE in the germline V gene. Between the trimmed V and J ends, which lost 7 bases and 5 bases, there was a span of 22 bases. The CDR3 runs 17 residues. CDR3 DNA sequence: TGTGCCAGCGGACGGAAATCCACACAAAGTCGGGCCAACGTCCTGACTTTC. Its protein product is CASGRKSTQSRANVLTF.

The V gene is TRBV6-5, the J gene TRBJ2-3; 7 positions agree with TRBD1. J lost 4 bases, V lost 11 bases, and 12 bases had no gene match. CDR1 and CDR2 (germline): MNHEY, SVGAGI. The CDR3 runs 14 residues. The CDR3 sequence: CAPYPTGIADTQYF. In nucleotides, the CDR3 is TGTGCCCCCTATCCGACAGGGATTGCAGATACGCAGTATTTT.

The V and J genes are TRBV4-1 and TRBJ2-7, with TRBD2 identical over 10 bases. V gave up 1 base and J gave up 3 bases; unmatched junction bases: 6. The V gene's germline CDR1 is MGHRA and CDR2 YSYEKL. This CDR3 is built from 16 residues. The CDR3 nucleotides are TGCGCCAGCAGCCAAGGGGGTAGCGGGAGGTTCTACGAGCAGTACTTC. It yields the protein CASSQGGSGRFYEQYF.

V is TRBV5-1 and J is TRBJ2-7; perhaps TRBD1 as D (6 bases). CDR1 is SGHRS, CDR2 YFSETQ, per germline. With 2 bases removed from V and 6 bases from J, the gap between germline ends came to 9 bases. The CDR3 totals 12 residues. The CDR3 reads CASSFSGAEQYF. The CDR3 bases are TGCGCCAGCAGCTTTTCAGGGGCCGAGCAGTACTTC.

A note on this clone: Within the sample, other DNA sequences also encode this same CDR3. The chain combines TRBV5-1 with TRBJ2-3; D ambiguous. Trimming pared 1 base from V and 4 bases from J, leaving 7 bases between. Germline V gene data show CDR1 as SGHRS and CDR2 as YFSETQ. There are 13 residues in the CDR3. CDR3 coding DNA: TGCGCCAGCAGCTTGCTATCGGCAGATACGCAGTATTTT. Its protein is CASSLLSADTQYF. The complete variable domain, with remaining parts taken from reference TRBV5-1 and TRBJ2-3, reads KAGVTQTPRYLIKTRGQQVTLSCSPISGHRSVSWYQQTPGQGLQFLFEYFSETQRNKGNFPGRFSGRQFSNSRSEMNVSTLELGDSALYLCASSLLSADTQYFGPGTRLTVL.

Note on this clone: Additional DNA sequences in this sample encode the identical CDR3. The DNA for the CDR3 is TGTGCCAGCAGCCAACTAGCGGGAGAGCAGTACTTC. This encodes CASSQLAGEQYF. The chain combines TRBV28 with TRBJ2-7; TRBD2 aligns across 10 bases. The V and J ends lost 6 bases and 7 bases, in that order; junction bases with no gene match: 3. This CDR3 comprises 12 residues. Germline V lookup: CDR1 MDHEN, CDR2 SYDVKM.

The chain couples TRBV14 to TRBJ1-2; no clear D. Per germline, CDR1 SGHDN and CDR2 FVKESK. The CDR3 sequence is 15 residues long. Deletions cut 1 base from V and 4 bases from J, with 13 bases between. The CDR3 DNA follows: TGTGCCAGCAGCCAAGTTGAGGCAGCGAGCTATGGCTACACCTTC. Translating gives CASSQVEAASYGYTF.

This chain connects TRBV19 to TRBJ2-2; 8 nucleotides match TRBD1. CDR1 is LNHDA and CDR2 is SQIVND in the germline V gene (reference sequence). J lost 0 bases, V lost 8 bases, and 8 bases had no gene match. The CDR3 covers 16 residues. CDR3 sequence reads: CASRQGRNANTGELFF. The CDR3 nucleotides are TGTGCCAGTCGACAGGGGAGAAACGCGAACACCGGGGAGCTGTTTTTT. The full variable domain, in which reference TRBV19 and TRBJ2-2 provide the parts outside the CDR3, is DGGITQSPKYLFRKEGQNVTLSCEQNLNHDAMYWYRQDPGQGLRLIYYSQIVNDFQKGDIAEGYSVSREKKESFPLTVTSAQKNPTAFYLCASRQGRNANTGELFFGEGSRLTVL.

The CDR3 sequence: CASRRDRDQPQHF. The CDR3 region has the DNA TGTGCCAGCAGACGGGACAGGGATCAGCCCCAGCATTTT. This chain uses TRBV2 with TRBJ1-5; 9 bases align to TRBD1. CDR1 is SNHLY, CDR2 FYNNEI, per germline. With V trimmed by 6 bases and J by 5 bases, 2 bases remained unmatched. The CDR3 contains 13 residues.

The chain employs TRBV5-1 and TRBJ1-4, with TRBD1 as a possible D gene (6 bases). The germline CDR1 and CDR2 sequences are SGHRS and YFSETQ. The CDR3 length is 16 residues. V was shortened by 1 base and J by 0 bases, with 10 bases between the two germline ends. The CDR3: CASSLNGGSTNEKLFF. The CDR3 DNA is TGCGCCAGCAGCTTGAACGGGGGCTCAACTAATGAAAAACTGTTTTTT.

The gene calls are TRBV28 and TRBJ2-5; possibly TRBD2 for D (6 bases). Germline assignment: CDR1 MDHEN and CDR2 SYDVKM. Deletions cut 6 bases from V and 5 bases from J, with 16 bases between. The CDR3 sequence is 14 residues long. CDR3 sequence (DNA): TGTGCCAGCAGATCGACGGAGGGTACGGAGACCCAGTACTTC. It specifies CASRSTEGTETQYF.

This rearrangement joins TRBV5-1 to TRBJ2-5, with D possibly matching TRBD2 (7 bases). The V end lost 3 bases, the J end lost 6 bases, and 21 bases lay between the germline ends. This CDR3 contains 16 residues. CDR1 SGHRS and CDR2 YFSETQ come from the germline V gene. CDR3: CASSWGGSAELQTQYF. In DNA, the CDR3 is TGCGCCAGCAGCTGGGGGGGCAGTGCCGAATTACAGACCCAGTACTTC.

The rearrangement uses TRBV5-1 and TRBJ2-5, with D perhaps assigned TRBD1 or TRBD2 (5 bases each). The CDR3 runs 15 residues. The germline V and J ends were trimmed by 0 bases and 5 bases, with 14 bases remaining between them. CDR1 SGHRS and CDR2 YFSETQ come from the germline V gene. CDR3 protein: CASSLAGTSLETQYF. DNA of the CDR3: TGCGCCAGCAGCTTGGCCGGGACCAGTTTGGAGACCCAGTACTTC.

This clone was seen ten or more times. The V gene is TRBV9, the J gene TRBJ2-2; 7 nucleotides agree with TRBD2. This CDR3 contains 16 residues. The V gene end was trimmed by 4 bases and the J gene end by 4 bases; junction bases not matched to a gene: 10. Germline values: CDR1 SGDLS, CDR2 YYNGEE. CDR3 nucleotide sequence: TGTGCCAGCAGCCAGTCCTGGACTAGGGGCACCGGGGAGCTGTTTTTT. Its protein is CASSQSWTRGTGELFF.

The chain joins TRBV11-2 to TRBJ2-1, with TRBD1 identical over 8 bases. Germline V gives CDR1 SGHAT, CDR2 FQNNGV. The ends lost 5 bases at V and 4 bases at J; junction bases unmatched: 7. The CDR3 has 15 residues. The CDR3 protein is CASSLSQGAYNEQFF. For the CDR3, the DNA is TGTGCCAGCAGCCTATCCCAGGGGGCGTACAATGAGCAGTTCTTC.

The chain joins TRBV9 to TRBJ1-2; the D gene is possibly TRBD1 (6 bases). From germline, CDR1 is SGDLS and CDR2 YYNGEE. The CDR3 spans 13 residues. The V and J ends lost 3 bases and 4 bases respectively, with 10 bases between them. This chain's CDR3 is CASSDGQSYGYTF. Here the CDR3 DNA reads TGTGCCAGCAGCGACGGACAGAGCTATGGCTACACCTTC.

In this sample, this clone turned up once. The V gene is TRBV9, the J gene TRBJ1-1; D may be TRBD1 (6 bases). Germline V lookup: CDR1 SGDLS, CDR2 YYNGEE. Between the trimmed V and J ends, which lost 0 bases and 1 base, there was a span of 19 bases. This CDR3 contains 18 residues. This CDR3 reads CASSVDPRRQDKNTEAFF. The CDR3 region has the DNA TGTGCCAGCAGCGTAGATCCTCGGAGACAGGACAAGAACACTGAAGCTTTCTTT.

This sequence joins TRBV18 and TRBJ2-7; tentative D call: TRBD2 (6 bases). The germline V and J ends were trimmed by 3 bases and 4 bases, with 19 bases remaining between them. The CDR3 consists of 16 residues. Germline CDR1 and CDR2: KGHSH and LQKENI. CDR3: CASSPPNSGANYEQYF. The CDR3 bases are TGTGCCAGCTCACCCCCCAATAGCGGAGCGAATTACGAGCAGTACTTC.

The gene calls are TRBV28 and TRBJ2-5; 8 nucleotides line up with TRBD1. Germline V gene data show CDR1 as MDHEN and CDR2 as SYDVKM. V was pared by 2 bases and J by 5 bases, with 13 bases of the junction left unmatched. This CDR3 comprises 17 residues. In DNA form, the CDR3 reads TGTGCCAGCAGTTTAGGGGTCGCAGGGGGCGGGATTGAGACCCAGTACTTC. It encodes CASSLGVAGGGIETQYF.